Presented here are 23 T cell receptor beta chains from one specimen sequenced in a study of T cell repertoires in cytomegalovirus infection. Each CDR3 protein is one row after TCRdb ran MiXCR on the reads. Found here are approximately 150,000 distinct CDR3 sequences, about 20% of them singletons; the top ten hold roughly 27%. Their antigens are not known. This material consisted of CD8+ T cells from cultured PBMCs, taken from culture after CMV antigen stimulation. Source of these receptors: a human donor in good health (CMV status not recorded). Some clones in this sample may be carry-over from other donors' samples.

Only a few counts were recorded for this clonotype. The chain employs TRBV7-6 and TRBJ2-7; TRBD2 might be the D (5 bases). Germline V CDR1 and CDR2: SGHVS, FNYEAQ. Trimming removed 5 bases from V and 5 bases from J, with 22 bases in between. This CDR3 has 16 amino acids. The CDR3 here is CASSNQLEGPVHEQYF. The CDR3 DNA sequence: TGTGCCAGCAGCAACCAACTAGAAGGCCCAGTTCACGAGCAGTACTTC.

This clonotype was detected only a few times. J is TRBJ2-1 and V is TRBV7-9; 8 positions agree with TRBD1. The CDR3 contains 16 residues. Germline V gene lookup returns CDR1 SEHNR and CDR2 FQNEAQ (reference sequence). The V and J ends lost 2 bases and 6 bases, in that order; junction bases with no gene match: 9. CDR3 bases: TGTGCCAGCAGCTTAAAGCGGACAGGGCCCGCCAATGAGCAGTTCTTC. It specifies CASSLKRTGPANEQFF.

The J gene is TRBJ2-7, the V gene TRBV7-8, with 8 bases aligning to TRBD1. The V and J ends lost 5 bases and 4 bases, in that order; junction bases with no gene match: 7. The germline CDR1 and CDR2 sequences are SGHVS and FQNEAQ. This CDR3 comprises 14 residues. Here the CDR3 reads CASSQLGQVYEQYF. The CDR3 DNA is TGTGCCAGCAGCCAATTGGGACAGGTATACGAGCAGTACTTC.

The sample holds a few counts of this clonotype. The chain has TRBV7-2 and TRBJ1-1; 10 nucleotides line up with TRBD1. V shed 6 bases, J shed 4 bases, and the junction held 14 bases outside the gene matches. The CDR3 is 17 amino acids. Germline assignment: CDR1 SGHTA and CDR2 FQGNSA. CDR3 sequence reads: CASSLNRQGAVVTEAFF. The DNA of the CDR3 is TGTGCCAGCAGTTTAAACAGACAGGGGGCGGTGGTCACTGAAGCTTTCTTT.

The table lists this clonotype with a few counts. The J gene is TRBJ2-3, the V gene TRBV7-6; no clear D gene. This CDR3 spans 15 amino acids. Germline CDR1 SGHVS, CDR2 FNYEAQ. Deletions cut 5 bases from V and 2 bases from J, with 14 bases between. The CDR3 sequence: CASSPKDLFTDTQYF. DNA of the CDR3: TGTGCCAGCAGCCCAAAAGACCTCTTCACAGATACGCAGTATTTT.

This sequence joins TRBV4-1 and TRBJ2-7; TRBD2 agrees at 11 bases. J gave up 6 bases and V 3 bases, and 10 bases lay outside the gene matches. The CDR3 runs to 16 residues. Germline V gives CDR1 MGHRA, CDR2 YSYEKL. In DNA, the CDR3 is TGCGCCAGCAGCCAGGGGCGACTAGCGGGGTTGGGCGAGCAGTACTTC. This gives the protein CASSQGRLAGLGEQYF.

The CDR3 protein is CASSQEASGGHPPPYNEQFF. For the CDR3, the DNA is TGTGCCAGCAGCCAAGAGGCTAGCGGGGGCCATCCTCCACCCTACAATGAGCAGTTCTTC. The chain is built from TRBV4-2 and TRBJ2-1, with 10 bases fitting TRBD2. The CDR3 runs to 20 residues. The germline CDR1 and CDR2 sequences are LGHNA and YNFKEQ. The J segment lost 2 bases and the V segment lost 0 bases, leaving 13 bases of the junction unmatched.

This clonotype occurred a few times. The chain recombines TRBV6-6 with TRBJ1-5; D is possibly TRBD1 (5 bases). With 10 bases removed from V and 5 bases from J, the gap between germline ends came to 18 bases. The CDR3 sequence is 14 residues long. CDR1 is MNHNY and CDR2 is SVGAGI in the germline V gene (reference sequence). CDR3 loop: CATRVEGRHQPQHF. The CDR3 coding sequence is TGTGCCACGCGGGTGGAGGGGCGCCATCAGCCCCAGCATTTT.

Only a few counts were recorded for this clonotype. The CDR3, as DNA: TGTGCCATCAGTGAGTCAGGGGCCGAGGATGAAAAACTGTTTTTT. Its translation is CAISESGAEDEKLFF. The chain couples TRBV10-3 to TRBJ1-4; the D gene is possibly TRBD1 (5 bases). The V gene's germline CDR1 is ENHRY and CDR2 SYGVKD. CDR3 length: 15 residues. Between the trimmed V and J ends, which lost 0 bases and 6 bases, there was a span of 11 bases.

This clonotype was recorded a few times. This rearrangement joins TRBV27 to TRBJ2-7, with D possibly called TRBD1 or TRBD2 (5 bases each). Germline values: CDR1 MNHEY, CDR2 SMNVEV (reference sequence). CDR3 length equals 12 residues. The V end lost 3 bases, the J end lost 4 bases, and 7 bases lay between the germline ends. CDR3 sequence reads: CASSFEGYEQYF. The DNA of the CDR3 is TGTGCCAGCAGTTTTGAGGGGTACGAGCAGTACTTC.

The chain recombines TRBV12-3 or TRBV12-4 with TRBJ2-5, with no clear D. The CDR3 is 16 residues long. V dropped 2 bases and J dropped 6 bases, with 19 bases sitting between them. The CDR3 loop reads CASSLLAELTQKTQYF. The CDR3 DNA is TGTGCCAGCAGTTTATTGGCTGAACTTACCCAGAAGACCCAGTACTTC.

This clonotype was counted between two and nine times. The chain employs TRBV7-2 and TRBJ1-5; TRBD1 matches 7 bases. Per germline, CDR1 SGHTA and CDR2 FQGNSA. V shed 1 base, J shed 6 bases, and the junction held 9 bases outside the gene matches. The CDR3 contains 16 residues. The CDR3 nucleotides are TGTGCCAGCAGCTTAGGTCTTACTACAGGGGTTCAGCCCCAGCATTTT. It translates to CASSLGLTTGVQPQHF.

This chain joins TRBV11-2 and TRBJ2-7; 9 bases are shared with TRBD1. The CDR3 loop spans 14 amino acids. Germline V lookup: CDR1 SGHAT, CDR2 FQNNGV. Trimming took 4 bases from V and 3 from J; bases not matched to a gene: 4. In DNA, the CDR3 is TGTGCCAGCAGCTACCCGGGACAGGGCTACGAGCAGTACTTC. As protein: CASSYPGQGYEQYF. The variable domain in full, with the rest retrieved from reference TRBV11-2 and TRBJ2-7, is EAGVAQSPRYKIIEKRQSVAFWCNPISGHATLYWYQQILGQGPKLLIQFQNNGVVDDSQLPKDRFSAERLKGVDSTLKIQPAKLEDSAVYLCASSYPGQGYEQYFGPGTRLTVT.

The chain employs TRBV6-5 and TRBJ2-1, with 8 bases identical to TRBD2. CDR1 is MNHEY and CDR2 is SVGAGI in the germline V gene. Trimming cost V 0 bases and J 5 bases; bases outside gene matches: 6. This CDR3 is 16 amino acids long. The CDR3 nucleotides read TGTGCCAGCAGTTACTCCCAGGGCGGGGGGAACAATGAGCAGTTCTTC. Encoded protein: CASSYSQGGGNNEQFF.

There are a few counts of this clonotype. The chain is built from TRBV7-2 and TRBJ1-1; D is perhaps TRBD1 (6 bases). The CDR3 is made up of 19 amino acids. V shed 5 bases and J shed 0 bases, with 25 bases lying between them. CDR1 is SGHTA and CDR2 is FQGNSA in the germline V gene. The CDR3 DNA reads TGTGCCAGCAGCCACGAAGAGATCCAGGGGAAAGGGATGAACACTGAAGCTTTCTTT. This codes for CASSHEEIQGKGMNTEAFF. Full variable domain (rest looked up from reference TRBV7-2 and TRBJ1-1): GAGVSQSPSNKVTEKGKDVELRCDPISGHTALYWYRQSLGQGLEFLIYFQGNSAPDKSGLPSDRFSAERTGGSVSTLTIQRTQQEDSAVYLCASSHEEIQGKGMNTEAFFGQGTRLTVV.

The chain recombines TRBV7-8 with TRBJ2-1, with 15 bases lining up with TRBD2. This CDR3 comprises 17 residues. CDR1 and CDR2 from the germline V gene are SGHVS and FQNEAQ. The V and J ends lost 4 bases and 7 bases, in that order; junction bases with no gene match: 8. As DNA, the CDR3 is TGTGCCAGCAGCTCCTACTGGACTAGCGGGGGGGCGAATGAGCAGTTCTTC. Translating gives CASSSYWTSGGANEQFF.

Remarks on this clonotype: The junction departs from germline at one end; a sequencing error may be responsible. The V and J genes are TRBV6-2 or TRBV6-3 and TRBJ2-7; perhaps D is TRBD1 or TRBD2 (5 bases each). The CDR3 consists of 15 residues. The germline gives CDR1 MNHEY, CDR2 SVGEGT. The chain's CDR3 is CDSSSLTGTNIGQYF. DNA for the CDR3: TGTGACAGCAGTTCGCTAACCGGGACCAATATCGGGCAGTACTTC.

This clonotype has just a few counts. The chain links TRBV7-6 to TRBJ2-7, with D possibly being TRBD2 (5 bases). The germline V and J ends were trimmed by 5 bases and 2 bases, with 19 bases remaining between them. Germline assignment: CDR1 SGHVS and CDR2 FNYEAQ. The CDR3 length is 16 residues. The chain's CDR3 is CASSREGEGWTYEQYF. CDR3 DNA sequence: TGTGCCAGCAGCCGTGAAGGCGAGGGATGGACCTACGAGCAGTACTTC.

This clonotype turned up a few times. V and J are TRBV4-1 and TRBJ1-1; D unresolved. This CDR3 has 15 amino acids. V lost 8 bases to trimming and J lost 0 bases, with 16 bases between them. Germline CDR1 and CDR2: MGHRA and YSYEKL. CDR3 sequence reads: CASSLSRTVNTEAFF. The CDR3 DNA reads as TGCGCCAGCTCTCTATCTCGGACGGTGAACACTGAAGCTTTCTTT.

The chain uses TRBV12-3 or TRBV12-4 and TRBJ2-2; 13 nucleotides match TRBD2. The ends lost 5 bases at V and 1 base at J; junction bases unmatched: 4. The CDR3 runs 17 residues. Here the CDR3 reads CASSPGTSGENTGELFF. In DNA form, the CDR3 reads TGTGCCAGCAGTCCCGGGACTAGCGGGGAGAACACCGGGGAGCTGTTTTTT.

This clonotype has only a few counts. The V call is TRBV10-3, the J call TRBJ2-1; 7 bases align to TRBD2. V lost 6 bases and J lost 6; bases outside the gene matches: 11. Germline CDR1 ENHRY, CDR2 SYGVKD. The CDR3 spans 15 residues. CDR3 loop: CAISQGLAVINEQFF. The CDR3 DNA follows: TGTGCCATCAGCCAAGGGCTAGCGGTTATCAATGAGCAGTTCTTC.

The V gene is TRBV7-2, the J gene TRBJ2-7; 7 bases align to TRBD1. Germline assignment: CDR1 SGHTA and CDR2 FQGNSA. The trim removed 5 bases at V and 2 bases at J, leaving 9 bases unmatched. CDR3 size: 15 residues. CDR3 sequence: CASSPGTVLPYEQYF. CDR3 nucleotides: TGTGCCAGCAGCCCCGGGACAGTCCTCCCCTACGAGCAGTACTTC.

In its sample, this clonotype was seen a few times. The chain uses TRBV12-3 or TRBV12-4 and TRBJ2-2; D ambiguous. The CDR3 is 13 residues long. Trimming cost V 4 bases and J 7 bases, with 10 bases left between them. The CDR3 region has the DNA TGTGCCAGCAGTTCCAAGGGCGGCGGGGAGCTGTTTTTT. Amino acid sequence: CASSSKGGGELFF.